This TCR beta chain came from a study of human T cells and chemical hapten exposure. At least ten counts were recorded for this clonotype. It was the library that attached unique molecular identifiers to individual cDNA molecules. MiXCR, run by TCRdb on the RACE reads, gives a single entry per CDR3 protein. The sample has 350,000 to 450,000 distinct CDR3 sequences, about 5.1% seen once. Time point of the sample: pre-sensitization, week 0. The treatment here: therapeutic diphenylcyclopropenone sensitization with weekly scalp DPC. The origin of this receptor is a woman between 50 and 59 years old with alopecia areata. Some clones in this sample may be carry-over from other donors' samples. Sequencing used whole blood, obtained in connection with sensitization to the hapten diphenylcyclopropenone (DPC).

The chain's CDR3 is CASSSFDTDTQYF. CDR3 DNA sequence: TGTGCCAGCAGCTCCTTCGACACAGATACGCAGTATTTT. V is TRBV11-2 and J is TRBJ2-3, with D uncertain. The CDR3 loop spans 13 amino acids. Germline V gene lookup returns CDR1 SGHAT and CDR2 FQNNGV. Deletions cut 4 bases from V and 2 bases from J, with 7 bases between.